The sequence of this T cell receptor beta chain was determined in a study of regulatory T cells in long-lasting Graves disease. Study in general: Those Graves' patients who were newly diagnosed had been on antithyroid drugs under 3 months.

The CDR3 is 15 residues long. The V gene's germline CDR1 is SGHAT and CDR2 FQNNGV. CDR3 regions were amplified by Arm-PCR using iRepertoire HTBI primers to build TCR beta libraries. TCRdb fed the multiplex PCR reads into MiXCR, producing one record per CDR3 protein. There are over 350,000 distinct CDR3 sequences in the sample; over 12% occur only once, and 7.8% lies in the top ten. Turning to this clonotype: A read error may be the cause here, since a much bigger clone is one base away.

Time point meaning: newly diagnosed GD, antithyroid drugs for less than 3 months. There was RNA extracted from PBMCs, and the TCR library was made from it. Criteria from the American Thyroid Association guidelines were applied to diagnose Graves' disease. These records were also assigned to another study, of T cells in Graves' hyperthyroidism and ophthalmopathy. As reported in that work: Clinicians diagnosed patients from clinical symptoms, serum thyroxine and TRAb, thyroid ultrasound and orbital computed tomography. The majority of expanded thyroid clonotypes above 0.001 also appeared in blood.

This chain connects TRBV11-2 to TRBJ2-1; 13 bases agree with TRBD2. The TCR sequence derives from a woman between 40 and 55 years old with Graves disease. Sequences were derived from peripheral blood mononuclear cells (PBMCs), sampled at new diagnosis, from a patient treated with antithyroid drugs. For the CDR3, the DNA is TGTGCCAGCAGGGGACTAGCGGGGACCTACAATGAGCAGCTCTTC. Residues: CASRGLAGTYNEQLF.